The source of this T cell receptor beta chain is a study of T-cell memory formation after mild COVID-19 (dated by TCRdb to about 2021). For context, the study as a whole: Most TCR sequence clusters were specific to one of the two donors. In a couple of donors, T-cell clones that expanded and contracted after mild COVID-19 were followed by sequencing TCRalpha and TCRbeta repertoires longitudinally. Two young, previously healthy adult volunteers, one female and one male, were included in the cohort. The full study reports these points: Contracting CD4+ clones appeared mostly in the CM and EM memory subsets, whereas CD8+ clones were enriched in EMRA. Only two mild cases were covered by the study, and larger cohorts that include severe cases with pre-infection samples were considered necessary. SARS-CoV-2 specificity of the second-wave clones peaking on day 37 was not confirmed. Clones that contracted from day 15 to 85 showed balanced CD4/CD8 phenotypes, whereas a second wave of clones that expanded from day 15 to 37 leaned towards CD4+. The detection of some responding clones in pre-infection memory suggests that pre-existing cross-reactive memory T cells joined the SARS-CoV-2 response.

The sequencer was an Illumina NovaSeq 6000. TCRalpha and TCRbeta cDNA libraries were constructed by 5'RACE with constant-segment primers, with sample barcodes and unique molecular identifiers being introduced. RNA was extracted from every sample with Trizol reagent. Libraries were amplified in two PCR steps, with a second sample barcode and Illumina TruSeq adapters added in the second step. Sequencing of the libraries was done on an Illumina NovaSeq, producing 2 x 150 bp paired-end reads. The study's processing was this. The reads were demultiplexed and collapsed into UMI-guided consensus sequences using migec v1.2.7. With mixcr v2.1.11, UMI consensuses were aligned to TRA and TRB V and J templates and assembled into clonotypes. A clonotype was counted as expanded or contracted only if both edgeR and NoisET called the change significant, with noise models trained on biological replicates. edgeR calls used a false discovery rate-adjusted p below 0.01 and a log2 fold-change threshold of 1. PCA with hierarchical clustering of max-normalized trajectories of the 1000 most abundant clonotypes was used as exploratory dynamics analysis. Each responding clone was given a CD4 or CD8 phenotype based on the CD4+ and CD8+ repertoires, which had been sequenced separately. TCRdb redid the processing of the public reads, applying fastp at Q25 and MiXCR, and retained in-frame beta chains. Rows are combined by CDR3 protein, so each entry shows the most common genes and DNA. The V and J calls follow TCRdb's processing rather than the paper's. The sample table holds about 110,000 distinct CDR3 sequences, of which about 15% were seen once. In total, the top ten clones hold 28% of the sample.

Ficoll-Paque density gradient centrifugation was the method used to isolate PBMCs. As regards this clonotype: What antigen it recognizes has not been identified. The input lacks base qualities; no much larger clone sits a single base away.

Sequenced: PBMCs or a T cell subset sorted from them (not recorded which). The sequence came from an adult woman who had mild COVID-19 (a few samples of this study predate the infection). The sample titles of this study are shuffled in the database, so cell type and time point are left out; the donor was told from shared clones.

The nucleotide sequence is TGTGCCAGCAGGGAGGGACAGGGGAAAGGCAATCAGCCCCAGCATTTT. Its coded protein is CASREGQGKGNQPQHF. Rearrangement joined TRBV6-4 to TRBJ1-5; TRBD1 matches 10 bases in the middle. After removal of 6 bases from V and 2 bases from J, the junction retains 7 bases not matched to a gene. The CDR3 numbers 16 residues from cysteine through phenylalanine. The retained sequence is limited to the CDR3, 48 bases, with the frame set at the first base. Looking up the germline V gene yields CDR1 MRHNA and CDR2 SNTAGT.